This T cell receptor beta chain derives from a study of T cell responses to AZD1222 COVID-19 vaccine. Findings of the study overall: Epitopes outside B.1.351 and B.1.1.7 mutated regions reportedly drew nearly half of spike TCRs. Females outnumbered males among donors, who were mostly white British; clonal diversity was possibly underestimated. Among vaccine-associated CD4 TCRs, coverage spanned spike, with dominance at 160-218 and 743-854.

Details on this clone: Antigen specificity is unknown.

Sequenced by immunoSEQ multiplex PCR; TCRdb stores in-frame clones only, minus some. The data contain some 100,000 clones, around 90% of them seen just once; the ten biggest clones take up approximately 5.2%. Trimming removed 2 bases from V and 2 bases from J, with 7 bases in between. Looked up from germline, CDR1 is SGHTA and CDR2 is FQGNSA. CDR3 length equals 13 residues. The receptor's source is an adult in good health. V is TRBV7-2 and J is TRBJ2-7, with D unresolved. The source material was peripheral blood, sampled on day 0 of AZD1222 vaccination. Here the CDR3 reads CASSLISPYEQYF. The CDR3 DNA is TGTGCCAGCAGCTTAATTAGCCCCTACGAGCAGTACTTC.